The clone carrying this T cell receptor beta chain was found a few times. Original methodology: Productive clonotypes were detectable down to 2.59 x 10-5 frequency. Method: immunoSEQ multiplex PCR; TCRdb's copy keeps in-frame clones and lacks some. V and J calls and clone size are as listed in that table; D and trimming were resolved from the DNA. Here the sample spans about 40,000 clones, roughly 83% being singletons. V trimming: 6 bases; J trimming: 8 bases; junction bases outside the gene matches: 2. Per the germline V gene, CDR1 is GTSNPN and CDR2 is SVGIG (reference sequence). The CDR3 has 12 amino acids. This sample stems from a study of STAT5B mutations in CD4+ large granular lymphocyte leukemia.

This TCR was sampled from a human donor in good health. This chain joins TRBV30 and TRBJ1-6, with 9 bases fitting TRBD1. The sample consisted of CD4+ T cells from blood buffy coats. In DNA form, the CDR3 reads TGTGCCTGCCACAGGGGGCATTCACCCCTCCACTTT. Translated, it gives CACHRGHSPLHF.